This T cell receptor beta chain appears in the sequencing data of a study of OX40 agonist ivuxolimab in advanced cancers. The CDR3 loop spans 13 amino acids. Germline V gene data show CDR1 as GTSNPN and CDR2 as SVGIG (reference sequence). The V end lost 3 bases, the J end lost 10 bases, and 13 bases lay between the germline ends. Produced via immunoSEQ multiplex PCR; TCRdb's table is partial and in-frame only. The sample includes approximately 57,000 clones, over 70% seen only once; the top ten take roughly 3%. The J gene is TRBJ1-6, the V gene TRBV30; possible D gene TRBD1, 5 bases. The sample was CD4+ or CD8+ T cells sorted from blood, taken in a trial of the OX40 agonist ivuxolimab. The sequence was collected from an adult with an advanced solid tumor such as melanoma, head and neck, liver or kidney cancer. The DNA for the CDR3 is TGTGCCTGGAGGGGGCCTGCCGGATCACCCCTCCACTTT. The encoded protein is CAWRGPAGSPLHF. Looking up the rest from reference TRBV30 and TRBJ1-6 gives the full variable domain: SQTIHQWPATLVQPVGSPLSLECTVEGTSNPNLYWYRQAAGRGLQLLFYSVGIGQISSEVPQNLSASRPQDRQFILSSKKLLLSDSGFYLCAWRGPAGSPLHFGNGTRLTVT.